The clone carrying this T cell receptor (beta chain) was detected only once. This record belongs to a study of T cell responses to AZD1222 COVID-19 vaccine. This CDR3 region has 13 residues. Germline CDR1 reads SGHAT; CDR2 reads FQDESV (reference sequence). V was cut by 2 bases and J by 7 bases, with 9 bases left in between. Sequencing used immunoSEQ multiplex PCR; TCRdb keeps in-frame clones, though not all of them. The sample yields some 200,000 clones, approximately 89% seen once. This specimen was peripheral blood, taken 28 days after the second AZD1222 dose. This clonotype was sampled from an adult who received the AZD1222 COVID-19 vaccine. This chain uses TRBV11-1 with TRBJ1-5; D might be TRBD1 (5 bases). CDR3 region: CASSLLQGQPQHF. The CDR3 DNA is TGTGCCAGCAGCTTACTCCAGGGACAGCCCCAGCATTTT.